This record concerns one TCR beta chain sequence. Its antigen is not identified. The time point: pretreatment peripheral blood. Patients' cancers were locally advanced or metastatic urothelial carcinomas. This record belongs to a study of PD-L1 blockade in urothelial cancer. Study information: Timepoints chosen for blood analysis were 3 weeks (second dose) and 6 weeks after treatment start. General study findings and limits: At the 3-week point, tumor-associated blood clones expanded more in durable-benefit patients. Below-median pretreatment blood TCR clonality was a predictor of better survival.

The assay was immunoSEQ multiplex PCR, and TCRdb's table has in-frame clones only and misses some. The sample yields 98,000 or so clones, 90% seen once. V was shortened by 1 base and J by 1 base, with 11 bases between the two germline ends. CDR1 is LNHNV, CDR2 YYDKDF, per germline (reference sequence). CDR3 size: 15 residues. The sequencing here drew on PBMCs, taken around atezolizumab (anti-PD-L1) treatment. The chain uses TRBV15 and TRBJ2-7; D is perhaps TRBD1 (6 bases). The TCR sequence derives from a man in his 60s with urothelial cancer. CDR3 sequence: CATSRGRDTSYEQYF. The CDR3 region has the DNA TGTGCCACCAGCAGAGGCCGGGACACATCCTACGAGCAGTACTTC.